This TCR beta chain was recorded in a study of CD8 T cells in ankylosing spondylitis. This clonotype was detected a few times. As yet, its antigen is unknown. This CDR3 has 15 amino acids. V lost 2 bases and J lost 1, with 8 bases in between. Quantitative 5'-RACE with molecular barcodes was used to make the TCR beta libraries. TCRdb reanalysed the 5' RACE reads using MiXCR and keeps one entry per CDR3 protein. In the table there are fewer than 500,000 distinct CDR3 sequences, around 22% of which are singletons. Study results and caveats: A motif of several highly homologous TCR beta variants was seen as apparently characteristic of ankylosing spondylitis blood. Significant enrichment of disease-linked clones was reported in matched ankylosing spondylitis synovial fluid.

The origin of this receptor is a male donor with ankylosing spondylitis. The chain employs TRBV12-3 or TRBV12-4 and TRBJ2-2; no definite D call. Sequencing was done on a sample of blood, either unsorted or a sorted T cell fraction (not recorded which). CDR3 in amino acids: CASSLNFQNTGELFF. The CDR3 coding sequence is TGTGCCAGCAGTTTAAATTTCCAGAACACCGGGGAGCTGTTTTTT.